A single sample gave rise to the 20 T cell receptor beta chains below, sequenced in a study of blood T cell repertoires in COVID-19. Libraries were prepared by immunoSEQ multiplex PCR; TCRdb keeps only in-frame clonotypes and omits some of them. The sample records roughly 250,000 clones, around 81% being singletons. The sequencing input was peripheral blood. These TCRs come from a person between 65 and 79 years old with COVID-19, enrolled during active disease.

This rearrangement joins TRBV27 to TRBJ2-5, with 10 bases identical to TRBD2. V lost 6 bases and J lost 6; bases outside the gene matches: 16. CDR3 length: 17 residues. Germline assignment: CDR1 MNHEY and CDR2 SMNVEV (reference sequence). CDR3 coding DNA: TGTGCCAGCAGACAAGACCCCAGCGGGGGGGCGTGGAAGACCCAGTACTTC. Translating it yields CASRQDPSGGAWKTQYF.

This clone was detected only a few times. The V call is TRBV4-3, the J call TRBJ2-6, with 8 bases aligning to TRBD1. Looked up from germline, CDR1 is LGHNA and CDR2 is YSLEER. CDR3 length: 15 residues. Trimming at V came to 2 bases and at J to 3 bases, leaving 0 bases not matched to a gene. In DNA, the CDR3 is TGCGCCAGCAGCCAAACAGGGGGTGGGGCCAACGTCCTGACTTTC. Encoded protein: CASSQTGGGANVLTF.

The CDR3 coding sequence is TGTGCCAGCAGTTGGGACAGGGATACTGAAGCTTTCTTT. It specifies CASSWDRDTEAFF. The chain recombines TRBV6-5 with TRBJ1-1; the match to TRBD1 covers 9 bases. The CDR3 is 13 residues long. J gave up 5 bases and V 4 bases, and 2 bases lay outside the gene matches. CDR1 and CDR2 (germline): MNHEY, SVGAGI.

V is TRBV30 and J is TRBJ1-3; no definite D call. This CDR3 contains 13 residues. V gave up 0 bases and J gave up 0 bases, with 3 bases separating them. Germline V gene data show CDR1 as GTSNPN and CDR2 as SVGIG (reference sequence). The CDR3 nucleotides are TGTGCCTGGAGTGTCGGCTCTGGAAACACCATATATTTT. Translation gives CAWSVGSGNTIYF.

This clone has a single count. V is TRBV5-1 and J is TRBJ2-2, with 7 bases aligning to TRBD1. Germline CDR1 reads SGHRS; CDR2 reads YFSETQ. The CDR3 length is 15 residues. The J segment lost 3 bases and the V segment lost 2 bases, leaving 4 bases of the junction unmatched. CDR3: CASSLGQVDTGELFF. CDR3 in DNA: TGCGCCAGCAGCTTAGGACAGGTCGACACCGGGGAGCTGTTTTTT.

The V gene is TRBV9, the J gene TRBJ2-1; 14 positions agree with TRBD2. J gave up 9 bases and V 4 bases, and 6 bases lay outside the gene matches. This CDR3 has 15 amino acids. The germline V gene has CDR1 SGDLS and CDR2 YYNGEE. The CDR3 sequence is CASSPTSGGAPEQFF. CDR3 in DNA: TGTGCCAGCAGCCCGACTAGCGGGGGGGCCCCTGAGCAGTTCTTC.

On this clone: The same CDR3 arises from other DNA sequences in this sample as well. CDR3 loop: CASSLPSTDTQYF. The DNA for the CDR3 is TGTGCCAGCAGCCTCCCTAGCACAGATACGCAGTATTTT. The chain recombines TRBV11-2 with TRBJ2-3; D is unresolved. Trimming shortened V by 5 bases and J by 0 bases, and 6 bases separated the two germline ends. The germline V gene has CDR1 SGHAT and CDR2 FQNNGV. There are 13 residues in the CDR3.

The J gene is TRBJ2-2, the V gene TRBV7-6, with D maybe TRBD2 (7 bases). Germline lookup yields CDR1 SGHVS and CDR2 FNYEAQ. The CDR3 contains 15 residues. V was clipped by 5 bases and J by 9 bases, with 19 bases between them. CDR3 sequence reads: CASSPNTGRGRELFF. CDR3 coding DNA: TGTGCCAGCAGCCCAAACACAGGGAGGGGTAGGGAGCTGTTTTTT. Together with reference TRBV7-6 and TRBJ2-2, the CDR3 gives the full variable domain: GAGVSQSPRYKVTKRGQDVALRCDPISGHVSLYWYRQALGQGPEFLTYFNYEAQQDKSGLPNDRFSAERPEGSISTLTIQRTEQRDSAMYRCASSPNTGRGRELFFGEGSRLTVL.

The CDR3 DNA reads as TGCACCAGCAGCCCAAGAGTACGGGGAGGGGAGCTGTTTTTT. This translates into CTSSPRVRGGELFF. The chain is built from TRBV1 and TRBJ2-2; the table names TRBD2, a call not compared with the DNA. TRBV1 is an annotated pseudogene. The CDR3 is 14 amino acids.

The chain recombines TRBV28 with TRBJ2-2; a weak D match, TRBD1 (6 bases). The CDR3 sequence is 16 residues long. Germline assignment: CDR1 MDHEN and CDR2 SYDVKM. V was cut by 6 bases and J by 0 bases, with 14 bases left in between. The CDR3 is CASSPPDSANTGELFF. DNA of the CDR3: TGTGCCAGCAGCCCCCCGGACAGCGCGAACACCGGGGAGCTGTTTTTT.

The J gene is TRBJ1-4, the V gene TRBV5-5; 8 bases map to TRBD1. This CDR3 is built from 15 residues. J was trimmed by 6 bases and V by 4 bases; bases with no gene match: 8. Germline CDR1 and CDR2: SGHKS and YYEKEE (reference sequence). CDR3 region: CASSAMTGEDEKLFF. CDR3 bases: TGTGCCAGCAGCGCAATGACAGGGGAGGATGAAAAACTGTTTTTT.

Turning to this clone: Other DNA sequences from this sample encode an identical CDR3 as well. This rearrangement joins TRBV6-5 to TRBJ1-1, with 8 bases identical to TRBD1. Unmatched junction bases numbered 6, after V lost 5 bases and J lost 4 bases. Germline CDR1 is MNHEY and CDR2 is SVGAGI. The CDR3 sequence is 14 residues long. The CDR3 sequence is CASSPRGPGTEAFF. The CDR3 region has the DNA TGTGCCAGCAGTCCCAGGGGGCCAGGCACTGAAGCTTTCTTT.

V usage is TRBV28 and J usage is TRBJ2-7; 9 bases line up with TRBD1. The J segment lost 2 bases and the V segment lost 5 bases, leaving 7 bases of the junction unmatched. The CDR3 sequence is 15 residues long. The V gene's germline CDR1 is MDHEN and CDR2 SYDVKM. The CDR3 sequence: CASSPTGQGAYEQYF. The CDR3 DNA follows: TGTGCCAGCAGTCCAACGGGACAGGGAGCCTACGAGCAGTACTTC.

The chain joins TRBV14 to TRBJ2-7; maybe TRBD2 (7 bases). This CDR3 spans 15 amino acids. The V gene's germline CDR1 is SGHDN and CDR2 FVKESK. V gave up 4 bases and J gave up 0 bases, with 13 bases separating them. The DNA for the CDR3 is TGTGCCAGCAGCCCGAGGGGGGGAAGCTCCTACGAGCAGTACTTC. It specifies CASSPRGGSSYEQYF.

This chain links TRBV3-1 (or the pseudogene TRBV3-2) with TRBJ1-6; possibly TRBD1 for D (6 bases). Germline V lookup: CDR1 LGHDT, CDR2 YNNKEL (reference sequence). V lost 1 base to trimming and J lost 5 bases, with 12 bases between them. The length of the CDR3 is 16 residues. CDR3 nucleotides: TGTGCCAGCAGCCAAGTACGGGACACGGATAATTCACCCCTCCACTTT. It translates to CASSQVRDTDNSPLHF.

This clone was observed a few times. The chain has TRBV5-8 and TRBJ1-3, with 9 bases lining up with TRBD1. J lost 4 bases, V lost 0 bases, and 2 bases had no gene match. The CDR3 runs to 15 residues. The germline CDR1 and CDR2 sequences are SGHTS and YDEGEE. The CDR3, as DNA: TGTGCCAGCAGCTTGGAGGACAGGGGCGGAAACACCATATATTTT. Translated: CASSLEDRGGNTIYF.

This chain links TRBV19 with TRBJ2-3; possibly TRBD1 for D (5 bases). V lost 3 bases, J lost 5 bases, and 12 bases lay in between. Germline CDR1 is LNHDA and CDR2 is SQIVND (reference sequence). There are 14 residues in the CDR3. The DNA for the CDR3 is TGTGCCAGTAGTATTCTGCGCCAGGGAGATACGCAGTATTTT. Its protein is CASSILRQGDTQYF.

The genes are TRBV6-2 or TRBV6-3 and TRBJ1-1; 7 bases line up with TRBD1. The length of the CDR3 is 15 residues. The germline gives CDR1 MNHEY, CDR2 SVGEGT. Trimming at V came to 5 bases and at J to 1 base, leaving 7 bases not matched to a gene. In DNA, the CDR3 is TGTGCCAGCAGTCCCCGACAGGGATGGAACACTGAAGCTTTCTTT. It translates to CASSPRQGWNTEAFF.

The rearrangement joins TRBV7-2 to TRBJ1-2, with D uncertain. V was cut by 2 bases and J by 3 bases, with 4 bases left in between. Germline assignment: CDR1 SGHTA and CDR2 FQGNSA. CDR3 length: 12 amino acids. The CDR3: CASSLTDYGYTF. The CDR3 DNA follows: TGTGCCAGCAGCTTAACAGACTATGGCTACACCTTC.

This rearrangement joins TRBV4-1 to TRBJ2-7; a weak D match, TRBD2 (8 bases). Germline V CDR1 and CDR2: MGHRA, YSYEKL. Trimming left V 1 base short and J 6 bases short, with 19 bases between. There are 16 residues in the CDR3. The CDR3 bases are TGCGCCAGCAGCCAAGTTAAGGGACAGCTAGCGGGCGAGCAGTACTTC. It specifies CASSQVKGQLAGEQYF.